The subject of this entry is one T cell receptor beta chain. The specificity of this receptor is unknown. Base qualities were left out, and no much larger clone turns up one base away. The library was made by the immunoSEQ multiplex PCR assay. For the multiplex PCR, a mixture combining 60 forward primers for TCR Vbeta segments and 13 reverse primers for TCR Jbeta segments was used. The CDR3 region of rearranged TCR beta genes was amplified from genomic DNA by a multiplex PCR assay. On the Illumina HiSeq System, the amplified TCR beta libraries were sequenced as 87-base-pair reads. The original methods were these. A later analysis counted about 80 million unique TCR beta chains across the 700 or so repertoires, and 10 million to 11 million of these chains were shared by at least two donors. A nearest-neighbor algorithm error-corrected the raw reads and collapsed the reads into unique sequences, merging closely related sequences to remove PCR and sequencing errors. To assign V, D and J gene segments, CDR3 sequences were aligned to IMGT reference sequences. For a sequence to be retained, at least a six-nucleotide match to both a V gene segment and a J gene segment was required. Rearrangements were classified as productive when the CDR3 lacked stop codons and remained in frame with V and J, and all other rearrangements were classified as non-productive. Following IMGT convention, CDR3 was defined as the stretch from the second conserved V-encoded cysteine to the conserved J-encoded phenylalanine. In an earlier analysis of approximately 500 of the donors, sequences lacking an unambiguous match to a single V gene segment were excluded. An earlier analysis of 450 to 650 of the donors called V segments functional above 56.7% productive rearrangements and segregating when the between-donor standard deviation exceeded 5%. A statistical classification framework was developed to diagnose cytomegalovirus status using the catalog of TCR beta chain sequences. In a later analysis, V and J genes were assigned by comparing TCR nucleotide sequences against IMGT/GENE-DB human TR gene sequences. Using the TCRdist pipeline, a later analysis assigned CDR3 sequences along with most-parsimonious VDJ recombination scenarios. A later analysis defined each TCR beta chain by its CDR3 amino acid sequence plus V-gene family, and excluded reads lacking a unique V-gene family. As a way to deal with suspected cross-contamination and a sequencing artifact, a later analysis dropped roughly 620 nucleotide sequences that were highly shared and had low generation probability. For each public chain, a later analysis derived a clonal expansion index from normalized ranks of inferred template counts within each repertoire. A later analysis computed generation probabilities with a VDJ recombination model fitted to out-of-frame rearrangements, and checked the results against IGoR. A later analysis scored TCR-TCR, TCR-HLA and TCR-CMV co-occurrence with hypergeometric tests, applying a repertoire-size bias correction to TCR pairs. A later analysis estimated false discovery rates by permuting HLA or CMV assignments 20 times. In a later analysis, co-occurring TCRs were grouped using DBSCAN, and TCRdist sequence similarity was added for clustering within HLA-allele-positive subsets. For co-occurrence clustering, repertoires with fewer than 30,000 or more than 120,000 public chains were excluded, along with roughly five repertoires with anomalous nucleotide sharing. The source is immuneACCESS, and TCRdb retained only in-frame sequences with V and J called. Part of the clones is not carried over; for the studies checked, unresolved V genes explain less than half of this, and the remainder is unexplained. V and J calls and clone size are those listed in that table; D and trimming were worked out from the DNA. Across this sample there are approximately 110,000 clones, with roughly 76% seen only once. The top ten constitute approximately 13% of the sample.

The cohort was made up of several hundred healthy bone marrow donors. All cohort members were sampled while nominally healthy, although unrecorded immune exposures were likely present. The donor was CMV seropositive and belonged to the group of 250 to 300 seropositive cohort members. Each donor provided a peripheral blood sample, and peripheral blood mononuclear cells were used for TCR beta sequencing. The Qiagen DNeasy Blood Extraction Kit was used to extract genomic DNA from the blood cell samples. The sample belongs to a study of cytomegalovirus exposure and HLA in healthy donors (dated by TCRdb to the late 2010s). Some background on the complete study: An earlier analysis of approximately 590 of the donors reported approximately 270 Gb of sequence data and approximately 110 million unique TCR beta sequences from some 180 million T cells. Every repertoire in the discovery cohort had been generated on one and the same sequencing platform. Typing coverage differed by locus: A, B, C, DRB1 and DQB1 were typed in about 620-640 donors, DQA1 in 522, DPA1 in 600 to 610, and DPB1 in about 450. To predict cytomegalovirus infection status, the study brought together high-throughput TCR immunosequencing, statistical association of individual TCRs with disease status, and machine learning. In addition to the first cohort of 666 subjects, a separate validation cohort of about 120 different subjects was used. Of the 300 to 400 genotyped donors, approximately 83% fell in the genetic ancestry cluster associated with self-reported Caucasian donors. Using immunosequencing, the study profiled T cell repertoires from 500 to 800 subjects and related those repertoires to cytomegalovirus serostatus. Because of strong linkage in the cohort, roughly five DR-DQ haplotypes were treated as single units for association and clustering. A later genetic analysis took genome-wide SNP genotypes for about three fifths of the roughly 700 donors and used that subset as a discovery cohort. Both class I and class II loci were covered by HLA typing, at four-digit resolution. The study aimed to test whether cataloging public T cell receptors could reveal signatures of past pathogen exposure. Donor age, sex, ethnicity and CMV serostatus were compiled alongside the repertoire data. Rather than using new phenotypic data, the later analysis identified candidate immune exposures from TCR beta sequences and from how often those sequences occurred across donors. A later analysis re-examined previously published TCR beta repertoires from roughly 720 donors and added high-resolution HLA genotyping to investigate patterns of TCR occurrence. Among roughly 400 genotyped donors of the cohort, an average of around 240,000 unique TCR beta nucleotide sequences was sequenced per donor, of which 15% to 20% were non-productive. To decide whether each TCR beta V gene segment behaved as functional or pseudogenic, an earlier analysis of several hundred of the donors relied on high-throughput TCR beta sequencing. An early release covering 550 to 650 HLA-typed donors comprised about 290 gigabases of sequencing data and 85 million to 100 million unique TCR sequences.

What the study reported, not specific to this receptor: Across donors, most TCR sequences were observed very rarely, whereas some public TCRs were present in many individuals. In a later analysis, HLA-associated TCR beta chains showed more clonal expansion and lower generation probabilities than non-associated chains that were equally common. A further reported finding was that TCR beta sequences accurately predicted the HLA-A and HLA-B alleles for most subjects in the first cohort. A later analysis associated roughly 17,000 TCR beta sequences with specific HLA alleles at a false discovery rate of 0.05. A few of the identified cytomegalovirus-associated TCR beta chains were confirmed in vitro to be specific for cytomegalovirus antigens. A later analysis reported that several top co-occurrence clusters appeared linked to parvovirus B19, influenza, CMV and Epstein-Barr virus. The presence/absence analyses assumed that sequencing depth was roughly uniform across donors, and that assumption may not be true. The classifier was reported to diagnose cytomegalovirus status with high specificity and sensitivity in both the original and validation cohorts. A later genetic analysis associated a missense DCLRE1C variant with V-gene and J-gene trimming of TCR beta chains, and an independent cohort replicated the association. Strong co-occurrence of HLA alleles, especially DR and DQ, made assigning TCR associations to individual alleles difficult. Correlated functional status among segregating V segments might reflect linkage disequilibrium, but an unknown experimental factor could not be ruled out. Because counts were too low, approximately 18 rarely observed V segments, including chromosome 9 orphons, were excluded from the earlier analysis of 587 of the donors. Broadly in line with IMGT annotations, most TCR beta V segments showed up in productive rearrangements about 90% or about 30% of the time in an earlier analysis of approximately 640 of the donors. A cluster of highly shared sequence variants was judged likely to represent a technical artifact of the sequencing pipeline. Compared with the approximately 720-donor mean, donors in an Asian-associated ancestry cluster had fewer N-insertions in productive TCRs, according to a later genetic analysis. In this cohort, only TCR beta chains were sequenced, and detectable features were limited by the absence of alpha or paired-chain data. CMV serostatus was the only immune exposure information available for the cohort. In the study, 150 to 200 TCR beta chains were listed as associated with cytomegalovirus. It was suggested by the authors that the approach could potentially be generalized to other disease states and immunological phenotypes. HLA typing was unavailable for some donors at each locus, so association tests used only the typed subset. A later analysis found that TCR association rates varied across HLA loci, with DRB1 alleles showing the most associated TCRs and HLA-C alleles the fewest. The 87-base-pair reads could not distinguish some IMGT-functional V segments, including TRBV6-2 and TRBV6-3, so those segments were excluded. According to a later analysis, most CMV-associated TCR beta chains appeared to be HLA-restricted, and the HLA associations seemed to be driven largely by CMV exposure.

At the junction V is shortened by 5 bases and J by 1 base, with 11 bases in between. Sequences KGHSH (CDR1) and LQKENI (CDR2) are obtained from the germline V gene. Measured from the cysteine to the phenylalanine, the CDR3 is 14 residues long. Only CDR3 DNA is held: 42 bases, read in frame from base 1. The rearrangement joined TRBV18 to TRBJ1-1; TRBD1 is a possible D gene, resting on 6 matching bases. The receptor was isolated from a woman between 55 and 75 years old in good health and CMV-seropositive. Sequencing was done on a sample of PBMCs. In nucleotides, the sequence is TGTGCCAGCTCAGCATCGACAGGGAACACTGAAGCTTTCTTT. Protein translation: CASSASTGNTEAFF. The variable domain in full, with residues beyond the CDR3 obtained from the reference TRBV18 and TRBJ1-1 genes, is NAGVMQNPRHLVRRRGQEARLRCSPMKGHSHVYWYRQLPEEGLKFMVYLQKENIIDESGMPKERFSAEFPKEGPSILRIQQVVRGDSAAYFCASSASTGNTEAFFGQGTRLTVV.